Reported below is one TCR beta chain. Original data processing: The assay estimated nucleated cells by amplifying reference gene primers. Only in-frame clones appear in the TCRdb table, and some are missing; sequencing was by immunoSEQ multiplex PCR. That table supplies the V and J calls and clone size; D and trimming were determined from the DNA. The sample lists about 200,000 clones, roughly 80% occurring once. These data are taken from a study of blood T cell repertoires in COVID-19. Study-level background: Nucleic acid was either cDNA or gDNA, and it came from T cells, B-cell-depleted T cells, or PBMCs.

Those enrolled in Seattle joined during active infection and were followed longitudinally afterward. The germline V and J ends were trimmed by 4 bases and 8 bases, with 14 bases remaining between them. Germline values: CDR1 SNHLY, CDR2 FYNNEI. The length of the CDR3 is 13 residues. The sequence was collected from a man in his 60s with COVID-19, enrolled during active disease. The sample consisted of peripheral blood. The V and J genes are TRBV2 and TRBJ1-1, with D hard to call. CDR3 protein: CASSVSGLYEAFF. The CDR3 nucleotides are TGTGCCAGCAGTGTTTCAGGCCTTTACGAAGCTTTCTTT.